These 16 T cell receptor beta chains came from one sample sequenced in a study of T cells in Graves' hyperthyroidism and ophthalmopathy. RNA transcripts were the template for amplifying TCR beta CDR3 regions. Using the HTBI primer set, a first-round RT-PCR was run on the TCR CDR3. MiXCR was run by TCRdb on the multiplex PCR reads, yielding one entry per CDR3 protein. This table has 500,000 to 650,000 distinct CDR3 sequences, around 15% appearing once. Specimen: blood. These receptors were collected from a woman aged 40 to 49 with Graves' hyperthyroidism.

This clonotype was detected a few times. The CDR3 DNA reads as TGTGCCACCAGCAGACGCACAGGGGGCATAAACGAGCAGTACTTC. Residues: CATSRRTGGINEQYF. The chain uses TRBV15 and TRBJ2-7; TRBD1 aligns across 9 bases. CDR1 is LNHNV and CDR2 is YYDKDF in the germline V gene (reference sequence). J lost 5 bases, V lost 2 bases, and 7 bases had no gene match. This CDR3 has 15 amino acids.

In this sample, this clonotype turned up once. This CDR3 reads CASSPDELAGRYEQYF. DNA of the CDR3: TGTGCCAGCAGCCCAGATGAGCTAGCGGGAAGGTACGAGCAGTACTTC. The V call is TRBV7-9, the J call TRBJ2-7; 9 nucleotides match TRBD2. Germline lookup yields CDR1 SEHNR and CDR2 FQNEAQ (reference sequence). Trimming took 5 bases from V and 4 from J; bases not matched to a gene: 12. The CDR3 length is 16 residues.

This clonotype was seen many times. The chain has TRBV20-1 and TRBJ2-1, with a possible D match to TRBD1 (6 bases). Trimming pared 4 bases from V and 3 bases from J, leaving 10 bases between. The CDR3 spans 13 residues. Germline V gene lookup returns CDR1 DFQATT and CDR2 SNEGSKA (reference sequence). As DNA, the CDR3 is TGCAGTGCTACGAGCAGGGGCTACAATGAGCAGTTCTTC. Its translation: CSATSRGYNEQFF.

Ten or more counts support this clonotype. V usage is TRBV10-3 and J usage is TRBJ2-1; tentatively, D is TRBD1 or TRBD2 (7 bases each). CDR1 and CDR2 (germline): ENHRY, SYGVKD. This CDR3 spans 13 amino acids. V lost 7 bases and J lost 6, with 13 bases in between. The CDR3 bases are TGTGCCATCAAGGCAGGGGGGGGCAATGAGCAGTTCTTC. Its protein is CAIKAGGGNEQFF.

Ten or more counts support this clonotype. This chain joins TRBV28 and TRBJ1-5; D call uncertain. The germline gives CDR1 MDHEN, CDR2 SYDVKM. V gave up 3 bases and J gave up 5 bases, with 8 bases separating them. The CDR3 is 13 residues long. The CDR3 region has the DNA TGTGCCAGCAGTTTCTCAGCCCATCAGCCCCAGCATTTT. Translated: CASSFSAHQPQHF.

The chain couples TRBV9 to TRBJ2-3; 7 bases are shared with TRBD2. Germline V gene sequence: CDR1 SGDLS, CDR2 YYNGEE. The V gene end was trimmed by 0 bases and the J gene end by 4 bases; junction bases not matched to a gene: 2. This CDR3 is 14 amino acids long. The CDR3 region has the DNA TGTGCCAGCAGCGTAGGGGAGGGTGCAGATACGCAGTATTTT. The encoded protein is CASSVGEGADTQYF.

The chain has TRBV19 and TRBJ2-7; possible D gene TRBD2, 6 bases. The germline V and J ends were trimmed by 6 bases and 1 base, with 13 bases remaining between them. The CDR3 totals 14 residues. CDR1 is LNHDA and CDR2 is SQIVND in the germline V gene (reference sequence). The CDR3 region is CASRPGTLSYEQYF. In DNA form, the CDR3 reads TGTGCCAGTAGACCCGGGACTCTATCCTACGAGCAGTACTTC.

This clonotype was counted only a few times. This rearrangement joins TRBV7-3 to TRBJ2-1; 14 positions agree with TRBD2. V gave up 1 base and J gave up 5 bases; unmatched junction bases: 7. The CDR3 totals 18 residues. The V gene's germline CDR1 is SGHTA and CDR2 FQGTGA. CDR3 loop: CASSLSHGGLAGDNEQFF. Written as DNA, the CDR3 is TGTGCCAGCAGCTTAAGCCACGGGGGACTAGCGGGGGACAATGAGCAGTTCTTC.

This chain links TRBV19 with TRBJ1-5; D remains unclear. Germline-derived CDR1 and CDR2 are LNHDA and SQIVND (reference sequence). The CDR3 extends over 13 amino acids. V lost 5 bases to trimming and J lost 6 bases, with 11 bases between them. The CDR3 reads CASSSDSGQPQHF. DNA for the CDR3: TGTGCCAGTAGTTCCGATTCCGGTCAGCCCCAGCATTTT. Full variable domain (rest looked up from reference TRBV19 and TRBJ1-5): DGGITQSPKYLFRKEGQNVTLSCEQNLNHDAMYWYRQDPGQGLRLIYYSQIVNDFQKGDIAEGYSVSREKKESFPLTVTSAQKNPTAFYLCASSSDSGQPQHFGDGTRLSIL.

This clonotype was seen a single time. The V and J genes are TRBV14 and TRBJ2-4; 10 nucleotides agree with TRBD1. V was pared by 0 bases and J by 5 bases, with 4 bases of the junction left unmatched. Germline V CDR1 and CDR2: SGHDN, FVKESK. The CDR3 covers 16 residues. The CDR3 is CASSQDAGTGENIQYF. The CDR3 nucleotides are TGTGCCAGCAGCCAAGATGCGGGGACAGGGGAAAACATTCAGTACTTC.

The genes are TRBV27 and TRBJ2-1, with D possibly being TRBD2 (6 bases). Germline V lookup: CDR1 MNHEY, CDR2 SMNVEV (reference sequence). The CDR3 spans 16 residues. The V end was cut by 6 bases, the J end by 2 bases, with 17 bases between. CDR3 amino acids: CASRMTSLNPYNEQFF. CDR3 nucleotides: TGTGCCAGCAGAATGACTAGTCTAAATCCCTACAATGAGCAGTTCTTC.

This clonotype was seen at least ten times. The chain couples TRBV5-8 to TRBJ2-3; D may be TRBD2 (5 bases). The CDR3 runs 15 residues. The V end was cut by 4 bases, the J end by 6 bases, with 18 bases between. Germline assignment: CDR1 SGHTS and CDR2 YDEGEE. The CDR3 DNA reads TGTGCCAGCAGCCCGCCGGGAAGTCGAACCGATACGCAGTATTTT. This translates into CASSPPGSRTDTQYF.

This clonotype was seen at least ten times. This chain joins TRBV6-1 and TRBJ2-7; D is ambiguous. V shed 5 bases and J shed 2 bases, with 7 bases lying between them. CDR3 size: 12 residues. Germline assignment: CDR1 MNHNS and CDR2 SASEGT. The CDR3 region has the DNA TGTGCCAGCAGTTCGACAACCTACGAGCAGTACTTC. Translation gives CASSSTTYEQYF.

The table lists this clonotype with a few counts. The V gene is TRBV4-2, the J gene TRBJ2-7, with D hard to call. The CDR3 has 14 amino acids. Trimming shortened V by 0 bases and J by 3 bases, and 9 bases separated the two germline ends. Germline loops: CDR1 LGHNA, CDR2 YNFKEQ. The CDR3, as DNA: TGTGCCAGCAGCCAAGAGGAAACCCTCTACGAGCAGTACTTC. This translates into CASSQEETLYEQYF.

This clonotype was counted only a few times. J is TRBJ2-6 and V is TRBV7-9, with a weak D call TRBD1 (6 bases). Germline V gene data show CDR1 as SEHNR and CDR2 as FQNEAQ (reference sequence). V lost 5 bases to trimming and J lost 0 bases, with 14 bases between them. There are 17 residues in the CDR3. The CDR3 nucleotides are TGTGCCAGCAGCCCAGGGGAGTTCAGCTCTGGGGCCAACGTCCTGACTTTC. It translates to CASSPGEFSSGANVLTF.

This clonotype occurred many times. The chain links TRBV6-1 to TRBJ1-1, with 10 nucleotides matching TRBD1. Germline V gives CDR1 MNHNS, CDR2 SASEGT. The CDR3 extends over 16 amino acids. J gave up 6 bases and V 2 bases, and 9 bases lay outside the gene matches. CDR3 loop: CASSELGQGGRAEAFF. In DNA form, the CDR3 reads TGTGCCAGCAGTGAACTAGGACAGGGGGGAAGGGCTGAAGCTTTCTTT.